Detailed here is one T cell receptor beta chain. This sample is part of a study of blood T cell repertoires in COVID-19. About the research overall: T cells, B-cell-depleted T cells, or PBMCs supplied cDNA or gDNA.

Deletions cut 6 bases from V and 11 bases from J, with 19 bases between. The CDR3 has 13 amino acids. CDR1 is MNHEY and CDR2 is SVGAGI in the germline V gene. Per the authors' pipeline: Amplification from reference gene primers served as the basis for estimated nucleated cell counts. Method: immunoSEQ multiplex PCR; TCRdb's copy keeps in-frame clones and lacks some. The DNA gave D and trimming, while V, J and clone size come from that table. The data show 250,000 to 300,000 clones, 70% to 90% seen once. The TCR was taken from a man aged 18 to 35 with active or convalescent COVID-19. The sequenced sample consisted of peripheral blood. This chain connects TRBV6-5 to TRBJ1-1; D may be TRBD1 (5 bases). This CDR3 reads CASSSISGSGAFF. CDR3 DNA sequence: TGTGCCAGCAGCTCCATCAGTGGGTCAGGGGCTTTCTTT.